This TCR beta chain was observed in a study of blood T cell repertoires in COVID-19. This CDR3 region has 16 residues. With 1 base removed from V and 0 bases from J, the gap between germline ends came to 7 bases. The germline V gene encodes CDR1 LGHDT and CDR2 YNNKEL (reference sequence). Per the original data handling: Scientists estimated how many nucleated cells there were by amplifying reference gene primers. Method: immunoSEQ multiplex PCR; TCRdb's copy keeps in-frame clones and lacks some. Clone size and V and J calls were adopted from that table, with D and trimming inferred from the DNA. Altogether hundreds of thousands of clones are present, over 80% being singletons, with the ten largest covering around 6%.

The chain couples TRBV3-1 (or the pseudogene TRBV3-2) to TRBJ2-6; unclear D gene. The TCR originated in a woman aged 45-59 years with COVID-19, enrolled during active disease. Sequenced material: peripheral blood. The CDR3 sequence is CASSQVRLSGANVLTF. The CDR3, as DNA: TGTGCCAGCAGCCAAGTACGACTCTCTGGGGCCAACGTCCTGACTTTC.